The clone carrying this T cell receptor beta chain was found once. Its antigen is not identified. An assay was performed, and its level was deep. The table came from immunoSEQ multiplex PCR; TCRdb's copy has only in-frame clones and leaves some out. The sample lists about 1.1 million clones, around 78% occurring once. This sample was included in a study of shared clonotypes between healthy human individuals. The healthy adult donors were HIV-negative and reported no recent acute infections or vaccinations. Whole-study results and caveats: Larger richness was generally estimated for naive than memory subsets. The sharing of 4% to 5.5% of naive CD4 clonotypes was seen across a few donors.

Germline CDR1 reads SGHTA; CDR2 reads FQGNSA. The CDR3 loop spans 16 amino acids. Losses at the gene ends were 0 bases for V and 4 bases for J; bases not matched to a gene: 3. The chain employs TRBV7-2 and TRBJ2-3, with 11 bases aligning to TRBD1. The receptor was derived from a young man in good health. Some clones in this sample may be carry-over from other donors' samples. The specimen sequenced was memory CD4+ T cells from PBMCs. As for subset: CD45RA-negative fraction. This CDR3 is CASSLAAGQGADTQYF. CDR3 bases: TGTGCCAGCAGCTTAGCGGCGGGACAGGGGGCAGATACGCAGTATTTT.